This is a list of T cell receptor beta chains from one sample in a study of T-cell reconstitution after alpha-beta-depleted transplantation in children. MiXCR, applied by TCRdb to the PCR reads, yields one record per CDR3 protein. This table holds hundreds of thousands of distinct CDR3 sequences, around 17% found once. The sequencing here drew on PBMCs from the stem cell graft donor, taken from the stem cell graft. All receptors derive from a human donor who donated a stem cell graft to a child with acute lymphoblastic leukemia. CDR3s include the opening cysteine and the closing phenylalanine or tryptophan. D genes are given only for firm matches. Only part of the rows carry a size: once, few, many, or a class if the clone is expanded.

D,J,V,size,DNA,CDR3
-,TRBJ1-1,TRBV12-3/TRBV12-4,-,TGTGCCAGCAGTTCCCCCAGGCAAATCGGGACTGAAGCTTTCTTT,CASSSPRQIGTEAFF
-,TRBJ2-2,TRBV12-3/TRBV12-4,-,TGTGCCAGCACCCTATCTGGGACAAAGGGCACCGGGGAGCTGTTTTTT,CASTLSGTKGTGELFF
-,TRBJ2-7,TRBV10-3,few,TGTGCCATCAGTAACGGCGAGACTAGGTACGAGCAGTACTTC,CAISNGETRYEQYF
TRBD1,TRBJ2-2,TRBV6-1,-,TGTGCCAGCGGCCGGGACAGGGGGGAGGGCGGGGAGCTGTTTTTT,CASGRDRGEGGELFF
-,TRBJ1-1,TRBV20-1,few,TGCAGTGCTACCAGTACAGGTCGCTCGGCTTTCTTT,CSATSTGRSAFF
-,TRBJ2-5,TRBV10-3,-,TGTGCCATCAGTGAGTCCACTTCCCAAGAGACCCAGTACTTC,CAISESTSQETQYF
TRBD2,TRBJ2-1,TRBV24-1,-,TGTGCCACCGCCCACCTTACTCTAGCGGGGGACTACAATGAGCAGTTCTTC,CATAHLTLAGDYNEQFF
-,TRBJ2-2,TRBV7-8,few,TGTGCCAGCAGCTTATTCGCGTCTGGGGAGCTGTTTTTT,CASSLFASGELFF
TRBD2,TRBJ2-3,TRBV9,few,TGTGCCAGCAGCGGCGGGACTACCCGCGGGGATACGCAGTATTTT,CASSGGTTRGDTQYF
-,TRBJ1-1,TRBV6-1,few,TGTGCCAGCAGGAGCAGGGGAGGAGGCACTGAAGCTTTCTTT,CASRSRGGGTEAFF
TRBD2,TRBJ2-7,TRBV27,once,TGTGCCAGCAGTTTACGGGCGGGAGGAGGGTACGAGCAGTACTTC,CASSLRAGGGYEQYF
TRBD1,TRBJ1-2,TRBV10-3,few,TGTGCCATCAGTGAGCCCGACAGGGTGAGGGTCAACTATGGCTACACCTTC,CAISEPDRVRVNYGYTF
TRBD1,TRBJ2-1,TRBV7-8,few,TGTGCCAGCAGAAAAATCCGGACAGGGTACAATGAGCAGTTCTTC,CASRKIRTGYNEQFF
-,TRBJ2-1,TRBV20-1,few,TGCAGTGCTAGAGGATTTGGAGGCGGGACCTCCTACAATGAGCAGTTCTTC,CSARGFGGGTSYNEQFF
TRBD2,TRBJ2-2,TRBV5-5,-,TGTGCCAGCAGCTTGCATGTAGCGGGAGGGGCCGGGGAGCTGTTTTTT,CASSLHVAGGAGELFF
-,TRBJ2-4,TRBV4-1,few,TGCGCCAGCAGCCAAGTCTCCAGCGGAAACCTAGCCAAAAACATTCAGTACTTC,CASSQVSSGNLAKNIQYF
-,TRBJ1-5,TRBV10-3,few,TGTGCCATCAGCCAGGGAGGGGGTCAGCCCCAGCATTTT,CAISQGGGQPQHF
-,TRBJ2-1,TRBV29-1,many,TGCAGCGTTGCATGGGGGGAGCAGTTCTTC,CSVAWGEQFF
-,TRBJ1-2,TRBV29-1,-,TGCAGCGGGGTGGAGGGCGCACACTATGGCTACACCTTC,CSGVEGAHYGYTF
-,TRBJ2-5,TRBV19,few,TGTGCCAGTAGTATAGATGAAGAAGAGACCCAGTACTTC,CASSIDEEETQYF
TRBD1,TRBJ1-3,TRBV29-1,few,TGCAGCGCCGGGACAGGTGGAAACACCATATATTTT,CSAGTGGNTIYF
-,TRBJ2-7,TRBV14,-,TGTGCCAGCAGCCGACAGCGCAGCTACGAGCAGTACTTC,CASSRQRSYEQYF
-,TRBJ1-1,TRBV7-6,-,TGTGCCAGCAGCACTGGAGAGGACACTGAAGCTTTCTTT,CASSTGEDTEAFF
-,TRBJ1-2,TRBV29-1,few,TGCAGCGTTGCCGGCGGCAGCTTTATGGGCTACACCTTC,CSVAGGSFMGYTF